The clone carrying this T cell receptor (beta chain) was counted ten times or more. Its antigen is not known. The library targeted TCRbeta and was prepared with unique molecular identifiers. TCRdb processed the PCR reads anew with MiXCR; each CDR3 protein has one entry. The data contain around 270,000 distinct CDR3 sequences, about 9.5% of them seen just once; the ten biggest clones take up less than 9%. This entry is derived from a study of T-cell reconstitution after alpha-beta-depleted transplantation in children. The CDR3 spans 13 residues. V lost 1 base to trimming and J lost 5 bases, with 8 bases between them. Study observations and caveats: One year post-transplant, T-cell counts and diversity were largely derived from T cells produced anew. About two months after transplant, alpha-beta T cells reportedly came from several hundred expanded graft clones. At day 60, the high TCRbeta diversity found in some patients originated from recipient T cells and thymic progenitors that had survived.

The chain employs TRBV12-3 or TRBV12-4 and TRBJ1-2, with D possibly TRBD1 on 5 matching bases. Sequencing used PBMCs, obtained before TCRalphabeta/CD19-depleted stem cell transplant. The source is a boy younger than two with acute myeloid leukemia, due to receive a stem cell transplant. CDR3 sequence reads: CASSLGGPYGYTF. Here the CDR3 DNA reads TGTGCCAGCAGTTTAGGGGGACCGTATGGCTACACCTTC.